The 29 T cell receptor beta chains below all came from one sample that was sequenced in a study of blood T cell repertoires in COVID-19. Clones were sequenced by immunoSEQ multiplex PCR, and TCRdb holds only the in-frame ones, with some missing. The profile shows around 200,000 clones, around nine tenths of them singletons. Specimen: peripheral blood. Every receptor here comes from a man aged 55 to 70 who had recovered from COVID-19.

V is TRBV28 and J is TRBJ2-5; 9 positions agree with TRBD2. Germline lookup yields CDR1 MDHEN and CDR2 SYDVKM. With 5 bases clipped from V and 2 bases from J, the junction kept 6 bases outside the gene matches. This CDR3 region has 15 residues. Written as DNA, the CDR3 is TGTGCCAGCAGTCCCCTGCTAGCGGGACAAGAGACCCAGTACTTC. Its protein product is CASSPLLAGQETQYF.

This clone was detected a few times. V is TRBV27 and J is TRBJ1-2; 7 nucleotides align to TRBD1. This CDR3 region has 13 residues. The junction had 7 bases not matched to a gene; V was cut back by 10 bases and J by 2 bases. CDR1 is MNHEY and CDR2 is SMNVEV in the germline V gene (reference sequence). CDR3 sequence: CATSGGGNYGYTF. For the CDR3, the DNA is TGTGCCACCTCGGGAGGGGGCAACTATGGCTACACCTTC.

CDR3 nucleotide sequence: TGTGCCAGCAGCTCCTCCGACAGGGGGATAGGGCCCCAGCATTTT. It is translated as CASSSSDRGIGPQHF. This chain links TRBV5-5 with TRBJ1-5, with 9 bases identical to TRBD1. Trimming cost V 3 bases and J 9 bases; bases outside gene matches: 10. CDR1 is SGHKS, CDR2 YYEKEE, per germline (reference sequence). The CDR3 has 15 amino acids.

Here the CDR3 reads CAGGLANTGELFF. The CDR3 DNA follows: TGTGCCGGTGGACTAGCGAACACCGGGGAGCTGTTTTTT. The chain is built from TRBV7-9 and TRBJ2-2; TRBD2 aligns across 7 bases. Germline V gives CDR1 SEHNR, CDR2 FQNEAQ (reference sequence). V dropped 11 bases and J dropped 0; count of bases not matched to a gene: 3. This CDR3 contains 13 residues.

V gene TRBV10-1 combines with J gene TRBJ2-1, with 12 nucleotides matching TRBD2. The length of the CDR3 is 15 residues. The germline CDR1 and CDR2 sequences are WNHNN and SYGVQD (reference sequence). Losses at the gene ends were 0 bases for V and 10 bases for J; bases not matched to a gene: 4. This CDR3 reads CASSESSLAGGEQFF. The CDR3 coding sequence is TGCGCCAGCAGTGAGTCGAGCCTAGCGGGAGGGGAGCAGTTCTTC.

CDR3 DNA sequence: TGTGCCAGCAGCTTGCGACAGGGGGGGGTGGAAGCTTTCTTT. Translating gives CASSLRQGGVEAFF. The J gene is TRBJ1-1, the V gene TRBV5-4; 9 bases are shared with TRBD1. CDR1 is SGHNT, CDR2 YYREEE, per germline (reference sequence). Unmatched junction bases numbered 6, after V lost 1 base and J lost 8 bases. CDR3 length equals 14 residues.

The chain combines TRBV11-3 with TRBJ2-7; D is ambiguous. Germline CDR1 SGHNT, CDR2 YENEEA. With 5 bases removed from V and 2 bases from J, the gap between germline ends came to 16 bases. CDR3 length equals 15 residues. The CDR3 sequence: CASSPSPASAYEQYF. CDR3 DNA sequence: TGTGCCAGCAGCCCTAGTCCCGCCAGCGCCTACGAGCAGTACTTC.

The J gene is TRBJ2-5, the V gene TRBV9; 10 bases are shared with TRBD1. CDR3 length equals 15 residues. Unmatched junction bases numbered 4, after V lost 0 bases and J lost 5 bases. CDR1 is SGDLS, CDR2 YYNGEE, per germline. The CDR3, as DNA: TGTGCCAGCAGCGTAGCGACAGGGGGCCGGGAGACCCAGTACTTC. It encodes CASSVATGGRETQYF.

The genes are TRBV28 and TRBJ2-3; D call uncertain. Germline V gene lookup returns CDR1 MDHEN and CDR2 SYDVKM. The CDR3 runs to 15 residues. V lost 6 bases and J lost 2, with 15 bases in between. CDR3 in DNA: TGTGCCAGCAGCCCGTCCTGGGCCTTCACAGATACGCAGTATTTT. Residues: CASSPSWAFTDTQYF.

V and J are TRBV6-2 or TRBV6-3 and TRBJ1-4; TRBD1 matches at 7 bases. Germline V gene data show CDR1 as MNHEY and CDR2 as SVGEGT. The junction had 1 base not matched to a gene; V was cut back by 2 bases and J by 13 bases. The CDR3 has 11 amino acids. CDR3 in DNA: TGTGCCAGCAGTTACCAGGGGGGACTGTTTTTT. Amino acids: CASSYQGGLFF.

The rearrangement joins TRBV28 to TRBJ1-3; 7 positions match TRBD1. The junction had 4 bases not matched to a gene; V was cut back by 5 bases and J by 0 bases. This CDR3 has 15 amino acids. The germline CDR1 and CDR2 sequences are MDHEN and SYDVKM. The DNA of the CDR3 is TGTGCCAGCAGTCAGGGACAGCTCTCTGGAAACACCATATATTTT. It yields the protein CASSQGQLSGNTIYF. The whole variable domain, filled in from reference TRBV28 and TRBJ1-3, reads DVKVTQSSRYLVKRTGEKVFLECVQDMDHENMFWYRQDPGLGLRLIYFSYDVKMKEKGDIPEGYSVSREKKERFSLILESASTNQTSMYLCASSQGQLSGNTIYFGEGSWLTVV.

J is TRBJ2-5 and V is TRBV24-1, with D possibly being TRBD2 (5 bases). CDR1 KGHDR and CDR2 SFDVKD come from the germline V gene. The CDR3 is made up of 15 amino acids. Trimming shortened V by 9 bases and J by 0 bases, and 16 bases separated the two germline ends. The CDR3 sequence is CATGGVFGYQETQYF. CDR3 sequence (DNA): TGTGCCACCGGAGGCGTTTTCGGGTACCAAGAGACCCAGTACTTC.

V gene TRBV6-4 combines with J gene TRBJ2-1; 7 nucleotides line up with TRBD1. The germline CDR1 and CDR2 sequences are MRHNA and SNTAGT. Losses at the gene ends were 6 bases for V and 1 base for J; bases not matched to a gene: 3. The CDR3 length is 14 residues. The CDR3 DNA is TGTGCCAGCAGCCCAGGGGGTTCCTACAATGAGCAGTTCTTC. This encodes CASSPGGSYNEQFF.

The gene calls are TRBV5-1 and TRBJ1-1; 8 bases agree with TRBD1. The germline V gene has CDR1 SGHRS and CDR2 YFSETQ. V gave up 4 bases and J gave up 1 base; unmatched junction bases: 3. The CDR3 contains 14 residues. The DNA for the CDR3 is TGCGCCAGCAGCATCACAGGGGGGAACACTGAAGCTTTCTTT. Protein product: CASSITGGNTEAFF. Looking up the rest from reference TRBV5-1 and TRBJ1-1 gives the full variable domain: KAGVTQTPRYLIKTRGQQVTLSCSPISGHRSVSWYQQTPGQGLQFLFEYFSETQRNKGNFPGRFSGRQFSNSRSEMNVSTLELGDSALYLCASSITGGNTEAFFGQGTRLTVV.

This chain uses TRBV12-3 or TRBV12-4 with TRBJ2-7; TRBD1 matches at 7 bases. With 3 bases clipped from V and 3 bases from J, the junction kept 2 bases outside the gene matches. The CDR3 is 13 amino acids. The CDR3 spells CASSLTGIYEQYF. The CDR3 DNA is TGTGCCAGCAGTTTGACAGGGATCTACGAGCAGTACTTC.

This clone showed up just a few times. J is TRBJ1-2 and V is TRBV28, with 9 bases that match TRBD1. The CDR3 is made up of 14 amino acids. Germline loops: CDR1 MDHEN, CDR2 SYDVKM. V gave up 6 bases and J gave up 4 bases; unmatched junction bases: 6. For the CDR3, the DNA is TGTGCCAGCAGCTTGGGACAGGGCCTCTATGGCTACACCTTC. It is translated as CASSLGQGLYGYTF.

The chain couples TRBV28 to TRBJ2-7, with 12 bases aligning to TRBD2. The CDR3 runs to 17 residues. V lost 2 bases to trimming and J lost 3 bases; unmatched junction nucleotides: 8. In germline, CDR1 is MDHEN, CDR2 SYDVKM. The CDR3, as DNA: TGTGCCAGCAGTTTAAGTCTAGCGGGAGGGCCGAGCTACGAGCAGTACTTC. It is translated as CASSLSLAGGPSYEQYF.

Here the CDR3 reads CASSSGSPGGADTQYF. CDR3 coding DNA: TGTGCCAGCAGCTCCGGAAGCCCGGGGGGGGCAGATACGCAGTATTTT. This chain connects TRBV7-3 to TRBJ2-3; 8 nucleotides align to TRBD2. Germline loops: CDR1 SGHTA, CDR2 FQGTGA. V was pared by 4 bases and J by 4 bases, with 10 bases of the junction left unmatched. The CDR3 is 16 amino acids.

This clone was picked up one time. This chain links TRBV3-1 (or the pseudogene TRBV3-2) with TRBJ1-4, with 10 bases lining up with TRBD1. From germline, CDR1 is LGHDT and CDR2 YNNKEL (reference sequence). The CDR3 is 20 amino acids. The V and J ends lost 1 base and 0 bases, in that order; junction bases with no gene match: 11. CDR3 in amino acids: CASSQVPGQGIGATNEKLFF. For the CDR3, the DNA is TGTGCCAGCAGCCAAGTTCCGGGACAGGGGATTGGGGCAACTAATGAAAAACTGTTTTTT.

This clone was recorded only once. This chain joins TRBV28 and TRBJ2-3; TRBD2 matches at 7 bases. Trimming at V came to 5 bases and at J to 1 base, leaving 3 bases not matched to a gene. The length of the CDR3 is 14 residues. The V gene's germline CDR1 is MDHEN and CDR2 SYDVKM. The CDR3 DNA follows: TGTGCCAGCAGTAGCAGCGGGGGCACAGATACGCAGTATTTT. This encodes CASSSSGGTDTQYF. Complete variable domain (other parts from reference TRBV28 and TRBJ2-3): DVKVTQSSRYLVKRTGEKVFLECVQDMDHENMFWYRQDPGLGLRLIYFSYDVKMKEKGDIPEGYSVSREKKERFSLILESASTNQTSMYLCASSSSGGTDTQYFGPGTRLTVL.

CDR3 nucleotide sequence: TGTGCCAGCAGCTTAGGGACAGGGGCTGGAAACACCATATATTTT. It codes for CASSLGTGAGNTIYF. The gene calls are TRBV7-9 and TRBJ1-3; the match to TRBD1 covers 9 bases. The V gene's germline CDR1 is SEHNR and CDR2 FQNEAQ (reference sequence). V lost 1 base to trimming and J lost 2 bases; unmatched junction nucleotides: 0. This CDR3 has 15 amino acids.

This clone showed up just a few times. The chain has TRBV4-1 and TRBJ2-2, with D possibly matching TRBD1 (6 bases). The CDR3 loop spans 18 amino acids. Germline V gene lookup returns CDR1 MGHRA and CDR2 YSYEKL. Trimming shortened V by 0 bases and J by 4 bases, and 18 bases separated the two germline ends. The chain's CDR3 is CASSQEGGRGAATGELFF. CDR3 DNA: TGCGCCAGCAGCCAAGAAGGGGGTAGGGGAGCAGCCACCGGGGAGCTGTTTTTT.

This clone was found a few times. The J gene is TRBJ2-1, the V gene TRBV5-1; D not resolved. Germline assignment: CDR1 SGHRS and CDR2 YFSETQ. This CDR3 spans 12 amino acids. V lost 0 bases and J lost 10, with 8 bases in between. CDR3 protein: CASSLAPREQFF. The CDR3, as DNA: TGCGCCAGCAGCTTGGCTCCGCGGGAGCAGTTCTTC.

This chain uses TRBV28 with TRBJ2-6; D gene ambiguous. This CDR3 has 14 amino acids. Germline V CDR1 and CDR2: MDHEN, SYDVKM. With 4 bases removed from V and 2 bases from J, the gap between germline ends came to 6 bases. CDR3 residues: CASSYTTGANVLTF. CDR3 coding DNA: TGTGCCAGCAGTTACACTACTGGGGCCAACGTCCTGACTTTC.

The rearrangement joins TRBV5-1 to TRBJ1-1; 9 positions agree with TRBD1. CDR1 and CDR2 from the germline V gene are SGHRS and YFSETQ. The CDR3 contains 14 residues. The V and J ends lost 3 bases and 5 bases, in that order; junction bases with no gene match: 5. CDR3 in DNA: TGCGCCAGCAGCTCCGGGACAGGGAATACTGAAGCTTTCTTT. Translated: CASSSGTGNTEAFF.

The rearrangement joins TRBV19 to TRBJ1-2, with D unclear. The germline V and J ends were trimmed by 7 bases and 7 bases, with 16 bases remaining between them. Germline values: CDR1 LNHDA, CDR2 SQIVND (reference sequence). The CDR3 runs to 13 residues. The CDR3 here is CASTERRSRGYTF. The DNA for the CDR3 is TGTGCCAGTACCGAAAGACGGAGTCGTGGCTACACCTTC.

V and J are TRBV7-8 and TRBJ1-3; D perhaps matches TRBD1 (6 bases). V was cut by 5 bases and J by 0 bases, with 8 bases left in between. The CDR3 sequence is 14 residues long. Germline values: CDR1 SGHVS, CDR2 FQNEAQ. CDR3 DNA sequence: TGTGCCAGCAGCCTGGACAGCTCTGGAAACACCATATATTTT. This translates into CASSLDSSGNTIYF.

V gene TRBV5-1 combines with J gene TRBJ2-1; no clear D gene. The CDR3 runs 15 residues. Trimming removed 4 bases from V and 10 bases from J, with 21 bases in between. Germline V lookup: CDR1 SGHRS, CDR2 YFSETQ. The CDR3: CASSPGAPGDAEQFF. CDR3 coding DNA: TGCGCCAGCAGCCCCGGAGCGCCTGGTGACGCGGAGCAGTTCTTC.

This sequence joins TRBV28 and TRBJ1-4; possible D gene TRBD1, 5 bases. Germline V lookup: CDR1 MDHEN, CDR2 SYDVKM. Trimming took off 3 bases at V and 2 bases at J, with 13 bases between the two ends. The CDR3 loop spans 16 amino acids. For the CDR3, the DNA is TGTGCCAGCAGTTTGATTGGAAGGGGCACTAATGAAAAACTGTTTTTT. Its translation is CASSLIGRGTNEKLFF.